This T cell receptor beta chain was profiled in a study of blood T cell repertoires in COVID-19. Study-level information: Italy, Spain and the United States were the sources of the convalescent and acute COVID-19 samples. Nucleic acid was either cDNA or gDNA, and it came from T cells, B-cell-depleted T cells, or PBMCs.

Original data processing: Reference gene primer amplification in the assay estimated nucleated cell counts. Measured with immunoSEQ multiplex PCR; TCRdb has only the in-frame clones, and not every one. That table furnishes V, J and clone size, whereas the DNA furnished D and trimming. The sample lists approximately 210,000 clones, 80% to 90% seen once, with 2.9% in the top ten. Germline values: CDR1 ENHRY, CDR2 SYGVKD. There are 17 residues in the CDR3. V lost 3 bases to trimming and J lost 4 bases; unmatched junction nucleotides: 12. The chain employs TRBV10-3 and TRBJ1-1; 9 bases map to TRBD1. What was sequenced was peripheral blood. This clonotype originated in a man aged 45 to 65 with active or convalescent COVID-19. CDR3 region: CAISDPGGTGRGTEAFF. CDR3 nucleotide sequence: TGTGCCATCAGTGACCCTGGGGGGACAGGGCGGGGCACTGAAGCTTTCTTT.